Listed below are T cell receptor beta chains from one sample, sequenced in a study of human T cells and chemical hapten exposure. TCRdb re-analysed the RACE reads in MiXCR, keeping a single row per CDR3 protein. The data hold fewer than 85,000 distinct CDR3 sequences, with about a tenth observed a single time. The specimen comprised whole blood, sampled in connection with sensitization to the hapten diphenylcyclopropenone (DPC). These TCRs come from a woman in her twenties or thirties with alopecia areata. Some clones in this sample may be carry-over from other donors' samples. The CDR3 runs from the conserved cysteine through the conserved F or W. A D gene is named only where the DNA matches it firmly. The size field is filled for only some rows; it gives once, few, many or a size class.

few | NA | 15 | TRBJ1-1 | TRBV28 | CASSFSPSKHTEAFF | TGTGCCAGCAGTTTCTCTCCCTCTAAGCACACTGAAGCTTTCTTT
many | NA | 14 | TRBJ2-1 | TRBV12-3/TRBV12-4 | CASSRRDAGNEQFF | TGTGCCAGCAGTCGGCGGGACGCCGGCAATGAGCAGTTCTTC
many | TRBD2 | 15 | TRBJ2-2 | TRBV20-1 | CSAPLAGRAAGELFF | TGCAGTGCTCCTCTAGCGGGGAGGGCGGCCGGGGAGCTGTTTTTT
NA | NA | 17 | TRBJ1-1 | TRBV15 | CATSRVRGLTYNTEAFF | TGTGCCACCAGCAGAGTCAGGGGCCTCACCTATAACACTGAAGCTTTCTTT
many | TRBD2 | 17 | TRBJ2-3 | TRBV10-3 | CAISGGTSGNYTDTQYF | TGTGCCATCAGCGGGGGAACTAGCGGCAACTACACAGATACGCAGTATTTT
few | NA | 16 | TRBJ1-2 | TRBV6-5 | CASSYAGSLGPYGYTF | TGTGCCAGCAGTTACGCTGGCAGCTTGGGGCCCTATGGCTACACCTTC
NA | TRBD2 | 16 | TRBJ2-3 | TRBV7-6 | CASSSNSGGSTDTQYF | TGTGCCAGCAGCTCCAATAGCGGGGGGAGCACAGATACGCAGTATTTT
few | NA | 13 | TRBJ2-3 | TRBV10-3 | CAICPALTDTQYF | TGTGCCATCTGTCCAGCGCTCACAGATACGCAGTATTTT
many | TRBD2 | 13 | TRBJ2-4 | TRBV2 | CASRGLAENIQYF | TGTGCCAGCAGGGGACTAGCGGAAAACATTCAGTACTTC
many | NA | 9 | TRBJ1-2 | TRBV27 | CANFYGYTF | TGTGCCAACTTCTATGGCTACACCTTC